This section outlines one T cell receptor beta chain sequence together with its context. Its target is unknown. Relative to the germline gene, one junction end is altered; a read error may explain this. Treatment given: approximately nine-day PBMC culture with coronavirus spike peptide pools or control peptides (ViraFEST assay). After being plated at over 1.5 million per well, PBMCs were cultured with about 10 IU/ml IL-2 and around 9.3 ug/ml peptide pools. The record originates from a study of vaccination and CD4 T cells after COVID-19. Germline CDR1 SGHTA, CDR2 FQGNSA. CDR3 size: 15 residues. The Oncomine TCR Beta short-read assay was applied to DNA of cultured CD4+ T cells. MiXCR, applied by TCRdb to the PCR reads, yields one record per CDR3 protein. Of a few thousand distinct CDR3 sequences in the sample, roughly 45% were seen once.

The rearrangement joins TRBV7-2 to TRBJ2-2; the match to TRBD2 covers 10 bases. Sequencing used CD4+ T cells from blood, cultured in vitro, obtained after SARS-CoV-2 vaccination. This receptor was taken from a human donor who had recovered from COVID-19. CDR3: CANSWTSGNTGELFF. CDR3 sequence (DNA): TGTGCCAACAGCTGGACTAGCGGGAACACCGGGGAGCTGTTTTTT. Based on the CDR3 plus reference TRBV7-2 and TRBJ2-2, the full variable domain is GAGVSQSPSNKVTEKGKDVELRCDPISGHTALYWYRQSLGQGLEFLIYFQGNSAPDKSGLPSDRFSAERTGGSVSTLTIQRTQQEDSAVYLCANSWTSGNTGELFFGEGSRLTVL.